These 14 T cell receptor beta chains originate from one sample sequenced in a study of CD8 T cells in Susac syndrome. Reverse transcription used roughly 0.5 to 1 ug RNA and random hexamers. In TCRdb, the immunoSEQ multiplex PCR reads were re-called with MiXCR into one record per CDR3 protein. The table includes more than 200,000 distinct CDR3 sequences, around 93% detected once. Sequencing input: CD4+ T cells from PBMCs. Receptor source: a human donor with Susac syndrome.

The chain joins TRBV28 to TRBJ2-5, with TRBD1 as a possible D gene (5 bases). This CDR3 spans 14 amino acids. V was shortened by 2 bases and J by 4 bases, with 11 bases between the two germline ends. The germline V gene encodes CDR1 MDHEN and CDR2 SYDVKM. CDR3 nucleotide sequence: TGTGCCAGCAGTTTAGGGGCAATGATAGAGACCCAGTACTTC. It is translated as CASSLGAMIETQYF.

The rearrangement links TRBV7-8 to TRBJ1-6; 8 positions match TRBD1. Germline V lookup: CDR1 SGHVS, CDR2 FQNEAQ. The CDR3 is 18 residues long. Trimming took 0 bases from V and 0 from J; bases not matched to a gene: 4. The CDR3 region has the DNA TGTGCCAGCAGCTTAGCCAGACAGGGGAGCTCCTATAATTCACCCCTCCACTTT. Its protein is CASSLARQGSSYNSPLHF.

This chain joins TRBV20-1 and TRBJ1-1, with D hard to call. This CDR3 is 12 amino acids long. Looked up from germline, CDR1 is DFQATT and CDR2 is SNEGSKA (reference sequence). The DNA of the CDR3 is TGCAGCCGGGTTGCCTTTAACACTGAAGCTTTCTTT. It specifies CSRVAFNTEAFF.

The chain couples TRBV7-2 to TRBJ1-2; maybe TRBD1 (5 bases). The CDR3 is 12 residues long. Trimming pared 3 bases from V and 9 bases from J, leaving 11 bases between. CDR1 SGHTA and CDR2 FQGNSA come from the germline V gene. The CDR3 nucleotides are TGTGCCAGCAGCTTGGGGGAGGCGAGCTACACCTTC. Its protein product is CASSLGEASYTF.

This chain links TRBV15 with TRBJ1-1; no clear D gene. From germline, CDR1 is LNHNV and CDR2 YYDKDF (reference sequence). This CDR3 has 15 residues. V dropped 1 base and J dropped 0 bases, with 9 bases sitting between them. The CDR3: CATSRASTLNTEAFF. The DNA of the CDR3 is TGTGCCACCAGCAGAGCCAGCACACTGAACACTGAAGCTTTCTTT.

The chain couples TRBV9 to TRBJ2-7; 8 nucleotides agree with TRBD2. After removal of 3 bases from V and 0 bases from J, the junction contained 5 bases not matched to a gene. Germline V gene lookup returns CDR1 SGDLS and CDR2 YYNGEE. This CDR3 has 15 amino acids. CDR3 nucleotides: TGTGCCAGCAGCGGGGAGCGGGGGCTCTCCTACGAGCAGTACTTC. This encodes CASSGERGLSYEQYF.

This chain links TRBV6-5 with TRBJ2-7, with 8 bases aligning to TRBD1. Germline loops: CDR1 MNHEY, CDR2 SVGAGI. The CDR3 is 14 amino acids. V shed 6 bases, J shed 1 base, and the junction held 5 bases outside the gene matches. This CDR3 is CASSLRQGSYEQYF. Written as DNA, the CDR3 is TGTGCCAGCAGCCTTCGACAGGGGTCCTACGAGCAGTACTTC.

The CDR3 DNA reads TGTGCCAGTACCGGAGGCCATCTCTTTGAAGCTTTCTTT. This translates into CASTGGHLFEAFF. The chain employs TRBV19 and TRBJ1-1; D is uncertain. The CDR3 has 13 amino acids. The germline V gene encodes CDR1 LNHDA and CDR2 SQIVND (reference sequence). Trimming cost V 7 bases and J 7 bases, with 16 bases left between them.

This clonotype is a singleton in its sample. The chain recombines TRBV20-1 with TRBJ2-1; the match to TRBD2 covers 13 bases. The CDR3 has 17 amino acids. The germline gives CDR1 DFQATT, CDR2 SNEGSKA (reference sequence). Trimming took 6 bases from V and 6 from J; bases not matched to a gene: 14. The CDR3 DNA reads TGCAGTGCGCTTACTAGCGGGGGGGCCTTCTCGTCCAATGAGCAGTTCTTC. Translation: CSALTSGGAFSSNEQFF.

The sample holds one count of this clonotype. This rearrangement joins TRBV29-1 to TRBJ2-3; a weak D match, TRBD2 (7 bases). The CDR3 contains 13 residues. Trimming took 5 bases from V and 4 from J, leaving 13 bases between them. Germline V gene lookup returns CDR1 SQVTM and CDR2 ANQGSEA. In DNA, the CDR3 is TGCAGCGTTAAGGGGGGGATAGCAGATACGCAGTATTTT. The encoded protein is CSVKGGIADTQYF.

As to this clonotype: At one end the junction does not follow the germline gene, possibly because of a read error. This chain connects TRBV19 to TRBJ1-2; 7 bases fit TRBD1. Germline CDR1 and CDR2: LNHDA and SQIVND (reference sequence). CDR3 length: 12 amino acids. The CDR3 sequence: CACQGVNHGYTF. Here the CDR3 DNA reads TGTGCCTGTCAGGGGGTTAACCATGGCTACACCTTC.

Concerning this clonotype: A junction end diverges from the germline sequence, so it may reflect a read error. This chain uses TRBV4-1 with TRBJ1-5; unclear D gene. The CDR3 sequence is 14 residues long. CDR1 is MGHRA and CDR2 is YSYEKL in the germline V gene. As DNA, the CDR3 is TGCGCCAGCAGTCAAGGGTCGGGGAATCAGCCCCAGCATTTT. Its translation is CASSQGSGNQPQHF.

The rearrangement joins TRBV12-3 or TRBV12-4 to TRBJ1-5; 8 positions agree with TRBD1. V shed 4 bases, J shed 4 bases, and the junction held 12 bases outside the gene matches. The CDR3 length is 17 residues. CDR3 residues: CASSYGWTGSTNQPQHF. The CDR3 nucleotides are TGTGCCAGCAGTTATGGGTGGACAGGGAGTACTAATCAGCCCCAGCATTTT.

V is TRBV6-1 and J is TRBJ2-6; tentative D call: TRBD1 (5 bases). The CDR3 sequence is 18 residues long. From germline, CDR1 is MNHNS and CDR2 SASEGT. The V and J ends lost 5 bases and 0 bases respectively, with 17 bases between them. The CDR3 loop reads CASSLKAGAPSGANVLTF. CDR3 DNA: TGTGCCAGCAGTCTCAAGGCTGGGGCCCCCTCTGGGGCCAACGTCCTGACTTTC.